This T cell receptor beta chain came from a study of cytotoxic CD8 clonotypes in ibrutinib-treated CLL. The CDR3 is 16 residues long. V trimming: 1 base; J trimming: 3 bases; junction bases outside the gene matches: 6. The germline V gene encodes CDR1 SGHAT and CDR2 FQNNGV. Some clones are missing from TCRdb's copy, which holds only in-frame ones; the method was immunoSEQ multiplex PCR. The sample yields about 40,000 clones, 65% to 70% seen once. The rearrangement uses TRBV11-2 and TRBJ2-7; 10 bases fit TRBD2. The starting material was PBMCs, obtained at disease progression, from a patient treated with ibrutinib. This clonotype originated in a human donor with chronic lymphocytic leukemia. CDR3 region: CASSLGLAGESYEQYF. For the CDR3, the DNA is TGTGCCAGCAGCTTAGGGCTAGCGGGAGAAAGCTACGAGCAGTACTTC.